Shown below are 32 T cell receptor beta chains from a single sample sequenced in a study of blood T cell repertoires in COVID-19. Sequencing was performed with immunoSEQ multiplex PCR; in TCRdb, only in-frame clones are kept and a portion is missing. The table has some 16,000 clones, about 81% seen once. What was sequenced was peripheral blood. The source is a man aged 55-75 years with acute or convalescent COVID-19.

V usage is TRBV30 and J usage is TRBJ1-2; 9 bases agree with TRBD1. The CDR3 totals 14 residues. CDR1 and CDR2 (germline): GTSNPN, SVGIG (reference sequence). V was pared by 2 bases and J by 4 bases, with 5 bases of the junction left unmatched. The CDR3 coding sequence is TGTGCCTGGAGTAACAGGGGGCAGATCTATGGCTACACCTTC. Translating it yields CAWSNRGQIYGYTF.

The CDR3 DNA sequence: TGTGCCAGCAGCCCAGGACAGGGGGCTGGCTACACCTTC. It codes for CASSPGQGAGYTF. This chain connects TRBV6-5 to TRBJ1-2; TRBD1 matches 11 bases. Germline values: CDR1 MNHEY, CDR2 SVGAGI. The CDR3 extends over 13 amino acids. The V gene end was trimmed by 6 bases and the J gene end by 7 bases; junction bases not matched to a gene: 4.

The V and J genes are TRBV11-2 and TRBJ1-3; perhaps TRBD1 as D (6 bases). The CDR3 has 14 residues. V lost 1 base and J lost 7, with 11 bases in between. The germline V gene has CDR1 SGHAT and CDR2 FQNNGV. This CDR3 is CASSLVRQGNTIYF. For the CDR3, the DNA is TGTGCCAGCAGCTTAGTTCGTCAGGGGAACACCATATATTTT.

This chain uses TRBV2 with TRBJ1-3, with no clear D. V was shortened by 6 bases and J by 4 bases, with 13 bases between the two germline ends. Germline V lookup: CDR1 SNHLY, CDR2 FYNNEI. CDR3 length: 14 amino acids. The CDR3 region has the DNA TGTGCCAGCAGGGGCGGCGGGAGAGGAAACACCATATATTTT. Amino acid sequence: CASRGGGRGNTIYF.

This chain links TRBV27 with TRBJ2-1; 10 nucleotides align to TRBD1. With 9 bases clipped from V and 6 bases from J, the junction kept 8 bases outside the gene matches. From germline, CDR1 is MNHEY and CDR2 SMNVEV (reference sequence). CDR3 length: 14 residues. CDR3 sequence (DNA): TGTGCCAGTCAAACCGGGACAGGGGTCAATGAGCAGTTCTTC. Amino acid sequence: CASQTGTGVNEQFF.

The chain joins TRBV5-6 to TRBJ2-1; D perhaps matches TRBD2 (5 bases). CDR3 length equals 14 residues. Germline assignment: CDR1 SGHDT and CDR2 YYEEEE. V was clipped by 4 bases and J by 2 bases, with 10 bases between them. DNA of the CDR3: TGTGCCAGCAGCCTTGGACTCACCTACAATGAGCAGTTCTTC. Translation: CASSLGLTYNEQFF.

J is TRBJ1-2 and V is TRBV10-3, with 9 positions matching TRBD1. This CDR3 is built from 16 residues. J was trimmed by 4 bases and V by 0 bases; bases with no gene match: 6. Per the germline V gene, CDR1 is ENHRY and CDR2 is SYGVKD. The CDR3 nucleotides are TGTGCCATCAGTGAGTCCCCGGACAGGGGAGCCTATGGCTACACCTTC. Its protein product is CAISESPDRGAYGYTF.

The V and J genes are TRBV5-1 and TRBJ1-1; 7 bases fit TRBD1. Germline assignment: CDR1 SGHRS and CDR2 YFSETQ. J gave up 6 bases and V 5 bases, and 13 bases lay outside the gene matches. CDR3 length: 15 residues. CDR3 loop: CASSFLPGGQSEAFF. The CDR3 DNA reads TGCGCCAGCAGTTTTTTACCAGGGGGACAGTCTGAAGCTTTCTTT.

The chain is built from TRBV5-1 and TRBJ2-1; D not resolved. CDR3 size: 16 residues. CDR1 SGHRS and CDR2 YFSETQ come from the germline V gene. Deletions cut 4 bases from V and 5 bases from J, with 19 bases between. The CDR3, as DNA: TGCGCCAGCAGCATCCTACCAGGTTATACCGACAATGAGCAGTTCTTC. This codes for CASSILPGYTDNEQFF.

This chain uses TRBV2 with TRBJ1-2; D remains unclear. The V gene's germline CDR1 is SNHLY and CDR2 FYNNEI. Trimming removed 3 bases from V and 7 bases from J, with 12 bases in between. This CDR3 region has 13 residues. The CDR3 region is CASSEGRERGYTF. CDR3 nucleotide sequence: TGTGCCAGCAGTGAGGGAAGGGAGCGTGGCTACACCTTC.

V gene TRBV7-9 combines with J gene TRBJ2-7, with 8 bases identical to TRBD2. J lost 2 bases, V lost 3 bases, and 6 bases had no gene match. The CDR3 contains 15 residues. Germline values: CDR1 SEHNR, CDR2 FQNEAQ (reference sequence). In nucleotides, the CDR3 is TGTGCCAGCAGCTTTGGGAGCGGGGGAACCTACGAGCAGTACTTC. It is translated as CASSFGSGGTYEQYF.

The chain links TRBV7-8 to TRBJ2-4; 9 bases fit TRBD1. The CDR3 is 16 residues long. The germline CDR1 and CDR2 sequences are SGHVS and FQNEAQ. J lost 0 bases, V lost 5 bases, and 5 bases had no gene match. Here the CDR3 reads CASSPRTGVAKNIQYF. CDR3 DNA: TGTGCCAGCAGCCCACGGACAGGGGTAGCCAAAAACATTCAGTACTTC.

The chain employs TRBV2 and TRBJ2-3; the D gene is possibly TRBD2 (5 bases). Germline V CDR1 and CDR2: SNHLY, FYNNEI. V was cut by 6 bases and J by 3 bases, with 7 bases left in between. This CDR3 region has 12 residues. CDR3 in amino acids: CASRLGTDTQYF. CDR3 nucleotides: TGTGCCAGCAGACTAGGTACAGATACGCAGTATTTT.

V usage is TRBV27 and J usage is TRBJ2-3; 11 bases align to TRBD2. The J segment lost 5 bases and the V segment lost 5 bases, leaving 6 bases of the junction unmatched. CDR1 MNHEY and CDR2 SMNVEV come from the germline V gene (reference sequence). The CDR3 is 15 residues long. The CDR3 DNA follows: TGTGCCAGCAGTCAGTCTAGCGGGGGGTTAGATACGCAGTATTTT. The encoded protein is CASSQSSGGLDTQYF.

The chain employs TRBV6-6 and TRBJ2-1, with D possibly being TRBD2 (6 bases). V was clipped by 6 bases and J by 15 bases, with 15 bases between them. Looked up from germline, CDR1 is MNHNY and CDR2 is SVGAGI (reference sequence). CDR3 size: 11 residues. In DNA, the CDR3 is TGTGCCAGCAGCCGGGAGCCGCATACGTTCTTC. This gives the protein CASSREPHTFF.

The chain has TRBV18 and TRBJ1-3; D may be TRBD1 (5 bases). Between the trimmed V and J ends, which lost 5 bases and 0 bases, there was a span of 14 bases. This CDR3 contains 16 residues. In germline, CDR1 is KGHSH, CDR2 LQKENI. Written as DNA, the CDR3 is TGTGCCAGCTCAGACCAGTGGGGGGTCTCTGGAAACACCATATATTTT. This codes for CASSDQWGVSGNTIYF.

J is TRBJ2-7 and V is TRBV21-1; the DNA was not used to check the table's D call, TRBD1. TRBV21-1 is noted as a pseudogene. The CDR3 is 12 amino acids. The CDR3, as DNA: TGTGCCAGCAGCACAGGATCGAGAGAGCAGTACTTC. Amino acid sequence: CASSTGSREQYF.

The chain recombines TRBV5-5 with TRBJ1-5; 10 bases map to TRBD1. The trim removed 4 bases at V and 12 bases at J, leaving 10 bases unmatched. The CDR3 runs to 14 residues. Germline V lookup: CDR1 SGHKS, CDR2 YYEKEE (reference sequence). CDR3: CASSAGTGASSQHF. CDR3 in DNA: TGTGCCAGCAGCGCCGGGACAGGGGCGTCCAGCCAGCATTTT. Full variable domain (remainder filled in from reference TRBV5-5 and TRBJ1-5): DAGVTQSPTHLIKTRGQQVTLRCSPISGHKSVSWYQQVLGQGPQFIFQYYEKEERGRGNFPDRFSARQFPNYSSELNVNALLLGDSALYLCASSAGTGASSQHFGDGTRLSIL.

The chain carries TRBV6-1 and TRBJ1-5; D call uncertain. This CDR3 has 13 amino acids. Germline lookup yields CDR1 MNHNS and CDR2 SASEGT. V lost 2 bases, J lost 11 bases, and 13 bases lay in between. The CDR3 reads CASSESTRVAQHF. The CDR3 bases are TGTGCCAGCAGTGAATCTACCCGGGTGGCCCAGCATTTT.

This clone has only one observation. This CDR3 reads CASSLNTDRSVQYF. CDR3 sequence (DNA): TGTGCCAGCTCTCTCAATACGGACAGGTCGGTCCAGTACTTC. The rearrangement joins TRBV18 to TRBJ2-4; 7 bases are shared with TRBD1. CDR1 KGHSH and CDR2 LQKENI come from the germline V gene. Trimming at V came to 6 bases and at J to 13 bases, leaving 15 bases not matched to a gene. The CDR3 covers 14 residues.

CDR3 nucleotides: TGTGCCAGCAGCCCGACAGGTAACGAAGCTTTCTTT. Protein product: CASSPTGNEAFF. The chain employs TRBV7-9 and TRBJ1-1; D may be TRBD1 (6 bases). This CDR3 is built from 12 residues. Trimming left V 5 bases short and J 8 bases short, with 12 bases between. From germline, CDR1 is SEHNR and CDR2 FQNEAQ (reference sequence).

This clone was seen only a few times. One end of the junction fails to match germline, which may point to a read error. The chain carries TRBV7-9 and TRBJ1-2, with D perhaps matching TRBD1 (5 bases). The CDR3 covers 11 residues. Looked up from germline, CDR1 is SEHNR and CDR2 is FQNEAQ (reference sequence). The DNA for the CDR3 is TGTGCCAGCAGCTTAAAGGGGCGCCCCTCATGG. Its translation is CASSLKGRPSW.

The CDR3 nucleotides are TGTGCCAGCAGCCGAGGCCAGGGGGCGTCGGATGAGCAGTTCTTC. Translating it yields CASSRGQGASDEQFF. This chain links TRBV7-9 with TRBJ2-1, with 8 bases that match TRBD1. Germline V gene data show CDR1 as SEHNR and CDR2 as FQNEAQ (reference sequence). The V gene end was trimmed by 5 bases and the J gene end by 8 bases; junction bases not matched to a gene: 11. This CDR3 has 15 amino acids.

This chain connects TRBV6-4 to TRBJ1-1; perhaps TRBD1 as D (5 bases). Germline loops: CDR1 MRHNA, CDR2 SNTAGT. The CDR3 loop spans 13 amino acids. Between the trimmed V and J ends, which lost 6 bases and 1 base, there was a span of 9 bases. The CDR3 region is CASRSTGNTEAFF. DNA of the CDR3: TGTGCCAGCAGAAGCACAGGGAACACTGAAGCTTTCTTT.

This clone has a single count. This sequence joins TRBV18 and TRBJ2-6; D gene uncertain. This CDR3 region has 15 residues. The V end was cut by 3 bases, the J end by 0 bases, with 6 bases between. Germline V lookup: CDR1 KGHSH, CDR2 LQKENI. Here the CDR3 reads CASSPLSSGANVLTF. CDR3 in DNA: TGTGCCAGCTCACCGTTGAGCTCTGGGGCCAACGTCCTGACTTTC.

The chain employs TRBV5-8 and TRBJ1-2, with no clear D. The ends were cut back, 7 bases at V and 2 bases at J, with 12 bases in the middle. This CDR3 has 13 amino acids. Germline V CDR1 and CDR2: SGHTS, YDEGEE. DNA for the CDR3: TGTGCCAGCCGGGATTACCGGAACTATGGCTACACCTTC. Translating it yields CASRDYRNYGYTF.

This chain connects TRBV27 to TRBJ1-3, with a weak D call TRBD1 (5 bases). Germline-derived CDR1 and CDR2 are MNHEY and SMNVEV (reference sequence). V shed 5 bases and J shed 12 bases, with 17 bases lying between them. The CDR3 sequence is 13 residues long. The CDR3 region is CASSASGVGLIYF. The CDR3 nucleotides read TGTGCCAGCAGTGCGAGCGGAGTGGGACTCATATATTTT.

The rearrangement joins TRBV27 to TRBJ1-4; D not resolved. The CDR3 is 14 residues long. The V gene's germline CDR1 is MNHEY and CDR2 SMNVEV (reference sequence). Trimming took off 7 bases at V and 5 bases at J, with 14 bases between the two ends. The CDR3 nucleotides are TGTGCCAGCACCCGGGCGGGGTCGAATGAAAAACTGTTTTTT. Translation gives CASTRAGSNEKLFF.

This rearrangement joins TRBV7-9 to TRBJ2-1; D perhaps matches TRBD2 (5 bases). The CDR3 loop spans 12 amino acids. Germline values: CDR1 SEHNR, CDR2 FQNEAQ (reference sequence). The V and J ends lost 2 bases and 15 bases respectively, with 14 bases between them. The chain's CDR3 is CASSLTPGNWFF. As DNA, the CDR3 is TGTGCCAGCAGCTTAACCCCGGGAAATTGGTTCTTC.

The genes are TRBV28 and TRBJ1-5; 8 nucleotides match TRBD1. The V segment lost 5 bases and the J segment 6 bases; nucleotides outside the gene matches: 6. CDR1 is MDHEN and CDR2 is SYDVKM in the germline V gene. The CDR3 sequence is 14 residues long. CDR3 nucleotide sequence: TGTGCCAGCAGTCCTCAGGGGGCGGGTCAGCCCCAGCATTTT. Translated, it gives CASSPQGAGQPQHF.

CDR3 nucleotide sequence: TGTGCCAGCAGCTTAAGTAGGCAGCGGCACGAGCAGTACTTC. This codes for CASSLSRQRHEQYF. The J gene is TRBJ2-7, the V gene TRBV7-2, with TRBD2 as a possible D gene (5 bases). V lost 2 bases, J lost 5 bases, and 13 bases lay in between. The CDR3 has 14 residues. Germline CDR1 and CDR2: SGHTA and FQGNSA.

The V and J genes are TRBV7-2 and TRBJ2-1, with 9 positions matching TRBD2. CDR3 length: 16 residues. V dropped 1 base and J dropped 2; count of bases not matched to a gene: 3. Germline V gene data show CDR1 as SGHTA and CDR2 as FQGNSA. The CDR3 coding sequence is TGTGCCAGCAGCTTAGTCCTAGCGGGGCCCTACAATGAGCAGTTCTTC. Protein: CASSLVLAGPYNEQFF. The full variable domain, its missing parts supplied by reference TRBV7-2 and TRBJ2-1, is GAGVSQSPSNKVTEKGKDVELRCDPISGHTALYWYRQSLGQGLEFLIYFQGNSAPDKSGLPSDRFSAERTGGSVSTLTIQRTQQEDSAVYLCASSLVLAGPYNEQFFGPGTRLTVL.